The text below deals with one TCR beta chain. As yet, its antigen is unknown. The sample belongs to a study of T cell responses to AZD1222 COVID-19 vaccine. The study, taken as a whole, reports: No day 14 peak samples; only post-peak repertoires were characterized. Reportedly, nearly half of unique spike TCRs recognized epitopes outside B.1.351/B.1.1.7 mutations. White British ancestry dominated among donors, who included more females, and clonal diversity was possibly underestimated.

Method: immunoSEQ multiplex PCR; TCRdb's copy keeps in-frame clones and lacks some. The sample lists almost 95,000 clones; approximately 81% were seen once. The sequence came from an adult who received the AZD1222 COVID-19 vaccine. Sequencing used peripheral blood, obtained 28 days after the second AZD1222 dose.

CDR3 sequence reads: CASSLRGGSSYEQYF. The CDR3, as DNA: TGTGCCAGCAGCCTCAGGGGGGGAAGCTCCTACGAGCAGTACTTC. V is TRBV5-4 and J is TRBJ2-7; D might be TRBD1 or TRBD2, each matching 7 bases. This CDR3 comprises 15 residues. Trimming took off 4 bases at V and 0 bases at J, with 14 bases between the two ends. From germline, CDR1 is SGHNT and CDR2 YYREEE (reference sequence).